The 25 T cell receptor beta chains reported below all come from one sample, sequenced in a study of T cell changes during pregnancy in multiple sclerosis. Sequenced by immunoSEQ multiplex PCR; TCRdb stores in-frame clones only, minus some. This table holds 52,000 or so clones, nearly 95% found once. Source: CD4+ T cells from peripheral blood mononuclear cells, taken in the second trimester of pregnancy. The origin of the receptors is a female donor with multiple sclerosis, enrolled in a pregnancy study.

This sequence joins TRBV6-6 and TRBJ1-1, with 12 bases identical to TRBD1. This CDR3 is built from 14 residues. After removal of 8 bases from V and 4 bases from J, the junction contained 5 bases not matched to a gene. Germline V gene sequence: CDR1 MNHNY, CDR2 SVGAGI (reference sequence). The DNA for the CDR3 is TGTGCCAGCCGGGACAGGGGGCTTAGCACTGAAGCTTTCTTT. Translation gives CASRDRGLSTEAFF.

The rearrangement uses TRBV30 and TRBJ1-1; D not resolved. Looked up from germline, CDR1 is GTSNPN and CDR2 is SVGIG (reference sequence). V dropped 5 bases and J dropped 5 bases, with 15 bases sitting between them. CDR3 length equals 13 residues. CDR3 in DNA: TGTGCCTGGGACCTCCCAGGTAAGACTGAAGCTTTCTTT. Residues: CAWDLPGKTEAFF.

The chain has TRBV9 and TRBJ1-1; a possible D gene is TRBD1 (5 bases). Germline V gene lookup returns CDR1 SGDLS and CDR2 YYNGEE. This CDR3 has 13 residues. Trimming left V 0 bases short and J 3 bases short, with 6 bases between. CDR3 DNA sequence: TGTGCCAGCAGCGTAGCCAGGGACACTGAAGCTTTCTTT. Protein: CASSVARDTEAFF.

The chain uses TRBV5-1 and TRBJ1-2; the match to TRBD1 covers 10 bases. This CDR3 comprises 15 residues. J gave up 4 bases and V 3 bases, and 6 bases lay outside the gene matches. CDR1 and CDR2 (germline): SGHRS, YFSETQ. This chain's CDR3 is CASSSGQGSGYGYTF. The CDR3 coding sequence is TGCGCCAGCAGCTCGGGACAGGGGTCGGGCTATGGCTACACCTTC.

This clone appeared a single time. The chain recombines TRBV5-1 with TRBJ2-2; no clear D. Per germline, CDR1 SGHRS and CDR2 YFSETQ. The CDR3 has 15 amino acids. V lost 4 bases and J lost 6, with 16 bases in between. CDR3 loop: CASSPYGQAPGELFF. The CDR3, as DNA: TGCGCCAGCAGCCCGTATGGGCAAGCCCCCGGGGAGCTGTTTTTT.

This chain uses TRBV6-5 with TRBJ1-5; tentative D call: TRBD1 (5 bases). The CDR3 runs 14 residues. The V end was cut by 0 bases, the J end by 2 bases, with 5 bases between. Germline CDR1 is MNHEY and CDR2 is SVGAGI. The CDR3 DNA reads TGTGCCAGCAGTTACTCGACAGGCAATCAGCCCCAGCATTTT. Amino acids: CASSYSTGNQPQHF.

V is TRBV18 and J is TRBJ2-1; TRBD2 might be the D (7 bases). V dropped 6 bases and J dropped 8 bases, with 17 bases sitting between them. Germline V gene lookup returns CDR1 KGHSH and CDR2 LQKENI. CDR3 size: 14 residues. CDR3 in DNA: TGTGCCAGCTCCCCGACTAGGGGGGGCCATGAGCAGTTCTTC. Protein: CASSPTRGGHEQFF.

The gene calls are TRBV28 and TRBJ2-7; D not certain. The germline gives CDR1 MDHEN, CDR2 SYDVKM. The CDR3 runs to 15 residues. V was cut by 8 bases and J by 0 bases, with 17 bases left in between. CDR3 sequence: CASREKKLVSYEQYF. CDR3 nucleotides: TGTGCCAGCCGCGAGAAAAAGCTCGTCTCCTACGAGCAGTACTTC.

The chain carries TRBV10-3 and TRBJ1-3; D not certain. The CDR3 is made up of 16 amino acids. The germline V and J ends were trimmed by 4 bases and 0 bases, with 13 bases remaining between them. The V gene's germline CDR1 is ENHRY and CDR2 SYGVKD. The chain's CDR3 is CAISGTALSSGNTIYF. As DNA, the CDR3 is TGTGCCATCAGTGGAACAGCTTTGTCCTCTGGAAACACCATATATTTT.

The chain couples TRBV4-1 to TRBJ2-5; 9 nucleotides match TRBD2. Losses at the gene ends were 3 bases for V and 2 bases for J; bases not matched to a gene: 10. The CDR3 has 17 amino acids. Germline V gene lookup returns CDR1 MGHRA and CDR2 YSYEKL. The CDR3 protein is CASSHPGRGGRQETQYF. CDR3 DNA sequence: TGCGCCAGCAGCCATCCGGGGCGGGGGGGGAGACAAGAGACCCAGTACTTC.

V gene TRBV14 combines with J gene TRBJ2-4; 8 bases fit TRBD1. Germline V gene sequence: CDR1 SGHDN, CDR2 FVKESK. After removal of 2 bases from V and 6 bases from J, the junction contained 6 bases not matched to a gene. This CDR3 region has 15 residues. This CDR3 is CASSQRTGHTNIQYF. CDR3 DNA: TGTGCCAGCAGCCAAAGGACAGGGCATACAAACATTCAGTACTTC.

The gene calls are TRBV5-1 and TRBJ2-5; D possibly corresponds to TRBD2 (5 bases). CDR3 length equals 14 residues. The V gene lost 5 bases and the J gene lost 0 bases, with 11 bases spanning the gap. Germline lookup yields CDR1 SGHRS and CDR2 YFSETQ. The CDR3 region is CASRRSGYQETQYF. CDR3 DNA: TGCGCCAGCAGAAGAAGCGGCTACCAAGAGACCCAGTACTTC.

The chain combines TRBV30 with TRBJ1-3, with D unclear. Trimming left V 4 bases short and J 2 bases short, with 12 bases between. The CDR3 runs to 14 residues. Germline CDR1 and CDR2: GTSNPN and SVGIG (reference sequence). In nucleotides, the CDR3 is TGTGCCTGGACCCTACCCGTACCTGGAAACACCATATATTTT. Its translation: CAWTLPVPGNTIYF.

The CDR3 spells CASSPRGGFYEQYF. CDR3 bases: TGTGCCAGCTCACCTCGGGGGGGGTTCTACGAGCAGTACTTC. This chain joins TRBV18 and TRBJ2-7, with 8 bases matching TRBD2. V shed 3 bases and J 3 bases; nucleotides not matched to a gene: 4. This CDR3 is built from 14 residues. In germline, CDR1 is KGHSH, CDR2 LQKENI.

The J gene is TRBJ2-1, the V gene TRBV11-3; D perhaps matches TRBD1 (6 bases). Per germline, CDR1 SGHNT and CDR2 YENEEA. V dropped 1 base and J dropped 11 bases, with 9 bases sitting between them. The CDR3 sequence is 12 residues long. The CDR3 is CASSLVQGKQFF. As DNA, the CDR3 is TGTGCCAGCAGCTTAGTCCAGGGGAAGCAGTTCTTC.

The chain has TRBV25-1 and TRBJ2-1, with 10 bases matching TRBD2. Germline assignment: CDR1 MGHDK and CDR2 SYGVNS. V was pared by 6 bases and J by 9 bases, with 5 bases of the junction left unmatched. The CDR3 sequence is 13 residues long. CDR3 protein: CASRAAGGREQFF. The DNA of the CDR3 is TGTGCCAGCAGAGCAGCGGGGGGGCGTGAGCAGTTCTTC.

The genes are TRBV11-1 and TRBJ2-7; D unclear. This CDR3 has 14 amino acids. V lost 5 bases and J 5 bases, leaving 16 bases between the germline ends. Germline V lookup: CDR1 SGHAT, CDR2 FQDESV (reference sequence). Written as DNA, the CDR3 is TGTGCCAGCAGCCCCCCCGGTCTGGGCCACGAGCAGTACTTC. It specifies CASSPPGLGHEQYF.

This clone was observed once. V usage is TRBV29-1 and J usage is TRBJ1-1, with 9 bases matching TRBD1. The V segment lost 6 bases and the J segment 7 bases; nucleotides outside the gene matches: 12. The CDR3 totals 14 residues. The germline CDR1 and CDR2 sequences are SQVTM and ANQGSEA. For the CDR3, the DNA is TGCAGCGTCTTGGGACAGGGCCCACTGGATGAAGCTTTCTTT. Protein product: CSVLGQGPLDEAFF.

The rearrangement links TRBV2 to TRBJ1-5; D call uncertain. Germline lookup yields CDR1 SNHLY and CDR2 FYNNEI. The CDR3 spans 12 residues. CDR3 in amino acids: CATRGANQPQHF. CDR3 in DNA: TGTGCTACCCGGGGTGCGAATCAGCCCCAGCATTTT.

This rearrangement joins TRBV4-1 to TRBJ2-1, with a weak D call TRBD2 (7 bases). Germline values: CDR1 MGHRA, CDR2 YSYEKL. The CDR3 is 16 amino acids. The ends were cut back, 0 bases at V and 2 bases at J, with 11 bases in the middle. The CDR3 nucleotides read TGCGCCAGCAGCCAAGACGGCGGGGGCCCCTACAATGAGCAGTTCTTC. Protein sequence: CASSQDGGGPYNEQFF.

This clone has a handful of counts. V and J are TRBV30 and TRBJ2-7; the match to TRBD1 covers 7 bases. V was pared by 4 bases and J by 9 bases, with 21 bases of the junction left unmatched. The CDR3 contains 16 residues. Germline V gene data show CDR1 as GTSNPN and CDR2 as SVGIG (reference sequence). In DNA, the CDR3 is TGTGCCTGGAACCGAGGGGGCTCTTCCCCGCTGCTTGGGCAGTACTTC. Translation: CAWNRGGSSPLLGQYF. The variable domain in full, with the rest retrieved from reference TRBV30 and TRBJ2-7, is SQTIHQWPATLVQPVGSPLSLECTVEGTSNPNLYWYRQAAGRGLQLLFYSVGIGQISSEVPQNLSASRPQDRQFILSSKKLLLSDSGFYLCAWNRGGSSPLLGQYFGPGTRLTVT.

The chain links TRBV27 to TRBJ2-6; D remains unclear. V lost 8 bases, J lost 1 base, and 12 bases lay in between. The CDR3 is 15 residues long. The germline V gene has CDR1 MNHEY and CDR2 SMNVEV (reference sequence). The CDR3: CASGPIVSGANVLTF. The CDR3 nucleotides read TGTGCCAGCGGTCCTATAGTATCTGGGGCCAACGTCCTGACTTTC.

This rearrangement joins TRBV2 to TRBJ2-5; tentatively, D is TRBD2 (6 bases). Germline V gives CDR1 SNHLY, CDR2 FYNNEI. This CDR3 has 13 amino acids. V gave up 8 bases and J gave up 4 bases, with 14 bases separating them. CDR3: CASWGRSGETQYF. The DNA of the CDR3 is TGTGCCAGCTGGGGGAGGTCCGGAGAGACCCAGTACTTC.

Only one count was recorded for this clone. This sequence joins TRBV4-1 and TRBJ2-2; 9 nucleotides line up with TRBD1. After removal of 4 bases from V and 5 bases from J, the junction contained 8 bases not matched to a gene. This CDR3 has 16 amino acids. CDR1 is MGHRA and CDR2 is YSYEKL in the germline V gene. This CDR3 reads CASSPVDRGRTGELFF. CDR3 DNA: TGCGCCAGCAGCCCAGTGGACAGGGGAAGGACCGGGGAGCTGTTTTTT.

The V call is TRBV11-3, the J call TRBJ2-2; TRBD1 aligns across 9 bases. The length of the CDR3 is 16 residues. Germline CDR1 is SGHNT and CDR2 is YENEEA. V lost 5 bases and J lost 3; bases outside the gene matches: 7. CDR3 sequence: CASSKWTGADTGELFF. CDR3 DNA: TGTGCCAGCAGCAAATGGACAGGGGCTGACACCGGGGAGCTGTTTTTT.